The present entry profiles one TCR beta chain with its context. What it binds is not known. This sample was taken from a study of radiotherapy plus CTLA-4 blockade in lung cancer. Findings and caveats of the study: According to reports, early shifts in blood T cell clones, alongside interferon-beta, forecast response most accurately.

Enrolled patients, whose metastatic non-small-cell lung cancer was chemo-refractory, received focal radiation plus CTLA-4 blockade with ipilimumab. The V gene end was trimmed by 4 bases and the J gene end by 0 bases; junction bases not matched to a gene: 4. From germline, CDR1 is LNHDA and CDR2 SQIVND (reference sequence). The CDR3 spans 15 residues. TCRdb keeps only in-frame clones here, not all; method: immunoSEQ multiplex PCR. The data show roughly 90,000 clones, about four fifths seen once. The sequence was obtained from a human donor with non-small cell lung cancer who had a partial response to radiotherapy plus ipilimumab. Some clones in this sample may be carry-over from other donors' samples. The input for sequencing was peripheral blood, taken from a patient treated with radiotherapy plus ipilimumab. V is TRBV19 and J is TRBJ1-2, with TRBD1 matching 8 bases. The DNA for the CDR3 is TGTGCCAGTAGTACCCGGGACAGGACTAACTATGGCTACACCTTC. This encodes CASSTRDRTNYGYTF.